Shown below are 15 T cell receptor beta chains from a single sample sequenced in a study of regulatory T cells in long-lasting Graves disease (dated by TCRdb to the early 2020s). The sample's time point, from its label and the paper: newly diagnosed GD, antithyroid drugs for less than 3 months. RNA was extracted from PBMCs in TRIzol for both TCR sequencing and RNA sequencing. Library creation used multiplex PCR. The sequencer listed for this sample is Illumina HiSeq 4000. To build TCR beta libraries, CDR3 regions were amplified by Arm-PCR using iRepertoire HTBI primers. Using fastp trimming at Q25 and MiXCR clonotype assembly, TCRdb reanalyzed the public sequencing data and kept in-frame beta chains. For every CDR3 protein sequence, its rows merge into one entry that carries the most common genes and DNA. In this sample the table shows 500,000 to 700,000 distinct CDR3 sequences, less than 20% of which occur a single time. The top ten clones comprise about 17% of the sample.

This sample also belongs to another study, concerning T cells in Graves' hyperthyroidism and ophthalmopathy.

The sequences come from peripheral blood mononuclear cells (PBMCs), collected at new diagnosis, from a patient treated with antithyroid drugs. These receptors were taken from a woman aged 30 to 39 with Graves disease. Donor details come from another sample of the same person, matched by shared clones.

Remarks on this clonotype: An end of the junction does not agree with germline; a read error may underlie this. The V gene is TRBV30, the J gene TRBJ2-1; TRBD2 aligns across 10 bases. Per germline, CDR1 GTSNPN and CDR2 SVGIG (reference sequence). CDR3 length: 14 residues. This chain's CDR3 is CAWATSGTYNEQFF. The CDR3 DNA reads TGCGCCTGGGCCACTAGCGGGACGTACAATGAGCAGTTCTTC.

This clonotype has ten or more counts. As DNA, the CDR3 is TGTGCCAGCAGCTCGATTTCGATTACGGGGGTCCTCTCCTACGAGCAGTACTTC. This codes for CASSSISITGVLSYEQYF. The V call is TRBV11-2, the J call TRBJ2-7; D may be TRBD2 (6 bases). V lost 4 bases to trimming and J lost 0 bases, with 22 bases between them. The length of the CDR3 is 18 residues. CDR1 and CDR2 (germline): SGHAT, FQNNGV. Supplemented by reference TRBV11-2 and TRBJ2-7, the full variable domain reads EAGVAQSPRYKIIEKRQSVAFWCNPISGHATLYWYQQILGQGPKLLIQFQNNGVVDDSQLPKDRFSAERLKGVDSTLKIQPAKLEDSAVYLCASSSISITGVLSYEQYFGPGTRLTVT.

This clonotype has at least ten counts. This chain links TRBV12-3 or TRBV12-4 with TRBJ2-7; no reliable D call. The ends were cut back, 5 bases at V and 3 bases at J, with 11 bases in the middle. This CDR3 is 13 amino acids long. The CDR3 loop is CASSRSAVYEQYF. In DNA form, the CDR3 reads TGTGCCAGCAGTCGATCAGCTGTCTACGAGCAGTACTTC.

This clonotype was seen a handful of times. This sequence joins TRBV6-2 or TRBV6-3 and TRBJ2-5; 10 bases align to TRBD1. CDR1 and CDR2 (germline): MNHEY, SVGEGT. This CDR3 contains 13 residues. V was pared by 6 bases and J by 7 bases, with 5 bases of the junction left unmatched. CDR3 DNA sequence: TGTGCCAGCAGACGACAGGGGGCAGCGACCCAGTACTTC. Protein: CASRRQGAATQYF.

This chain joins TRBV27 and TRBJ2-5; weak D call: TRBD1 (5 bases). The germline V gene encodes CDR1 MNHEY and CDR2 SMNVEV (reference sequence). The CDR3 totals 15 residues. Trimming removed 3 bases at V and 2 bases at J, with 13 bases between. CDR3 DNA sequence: TGTGCCAGCAGTTTTAAGGGTGGACATCAAGAGACCCAGTACTTC. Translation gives CASSFKGGHQETQYF.

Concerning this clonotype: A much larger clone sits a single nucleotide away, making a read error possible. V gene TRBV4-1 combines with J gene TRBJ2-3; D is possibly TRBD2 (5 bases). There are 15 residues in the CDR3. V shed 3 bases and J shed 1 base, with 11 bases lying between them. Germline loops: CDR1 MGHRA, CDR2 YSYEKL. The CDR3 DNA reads TGCGCCAGCAGCCAGGAGGCTAGCCGCACAGATACGCAGTATTTT. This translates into CASSQEASRTDTQYF.

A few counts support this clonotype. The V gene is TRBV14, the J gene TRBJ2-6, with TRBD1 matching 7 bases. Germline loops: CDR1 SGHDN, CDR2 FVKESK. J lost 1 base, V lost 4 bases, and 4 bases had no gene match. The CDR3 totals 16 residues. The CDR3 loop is CASSRQGWSGANVLTF. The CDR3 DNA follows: TGTGCCAGCAGCCGACAGGGTTGGTCTGGGGCCAACGTCCTGACTTTC.

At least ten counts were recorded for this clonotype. The DNA of the CDR3 is TGTGCCAGCAGTCCCCCCCGACTAGCGGGACGTCCCGGGGAGCTGTTTTTT. It codes for CASSPPRLAGRPGELFF. The chain recombines TRBV28 with TRBJ2-2, with TRBD2 matching over 11 bases. J gave up 6 bases and V 5 bases, and 11 bases lay outside the gene matches. Germline values: CDR1 MDHEN, CDR2 SYDVKM. The CDR3 is made up of 17 amino acids.

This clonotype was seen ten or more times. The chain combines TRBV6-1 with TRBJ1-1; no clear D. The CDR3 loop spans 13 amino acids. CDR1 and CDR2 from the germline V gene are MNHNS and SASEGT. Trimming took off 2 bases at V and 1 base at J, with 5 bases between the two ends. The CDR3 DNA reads TGTGCCAGCAGTGAAAGAGGGAACACTGAAGCTTTCTTT. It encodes CASSERGNTEAFF.

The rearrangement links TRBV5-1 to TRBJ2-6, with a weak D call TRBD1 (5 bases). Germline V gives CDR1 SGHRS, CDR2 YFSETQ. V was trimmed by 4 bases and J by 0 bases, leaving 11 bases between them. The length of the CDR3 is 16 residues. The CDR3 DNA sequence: TGCGCCAGCAGCCCACCAGGGAACTCTGGGGCCAACGTCCTGACTTTC. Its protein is CASSPPGNSGANVLTF.

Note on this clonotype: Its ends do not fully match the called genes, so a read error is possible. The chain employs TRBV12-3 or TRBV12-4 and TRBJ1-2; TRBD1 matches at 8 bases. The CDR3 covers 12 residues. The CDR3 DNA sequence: TGTGCCACCCACTCAGGGGGCGAGGGCTACGCCTTC. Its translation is CATHSGGEGYAF.

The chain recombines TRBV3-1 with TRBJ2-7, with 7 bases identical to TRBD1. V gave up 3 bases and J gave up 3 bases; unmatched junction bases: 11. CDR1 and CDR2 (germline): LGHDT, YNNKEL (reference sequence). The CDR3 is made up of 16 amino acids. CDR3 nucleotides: TGTGCCAGCAGCCATTTCTACAGGGGAATACGCTACGAGCAGTACTTC. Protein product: CASSHFYRGIRYEQYF.

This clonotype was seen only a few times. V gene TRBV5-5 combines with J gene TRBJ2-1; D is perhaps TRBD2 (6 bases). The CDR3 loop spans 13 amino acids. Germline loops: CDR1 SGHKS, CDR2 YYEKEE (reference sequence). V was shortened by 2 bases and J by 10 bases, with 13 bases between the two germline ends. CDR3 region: CASSLLTSGEQFF. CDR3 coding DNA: TGTGCCAGCAGCTTATTGACTAGTGGGGAGCAGTTCTTC.

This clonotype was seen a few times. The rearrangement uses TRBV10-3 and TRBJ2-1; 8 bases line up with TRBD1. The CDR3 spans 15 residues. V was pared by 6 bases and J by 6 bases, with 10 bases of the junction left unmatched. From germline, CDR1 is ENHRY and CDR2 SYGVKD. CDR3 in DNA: TGTGCCATCAGAGGAGGGACAGGCAGGAGCAATGAGCAGTTCTTC. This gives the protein CAIRGGTGRSNEQFF.

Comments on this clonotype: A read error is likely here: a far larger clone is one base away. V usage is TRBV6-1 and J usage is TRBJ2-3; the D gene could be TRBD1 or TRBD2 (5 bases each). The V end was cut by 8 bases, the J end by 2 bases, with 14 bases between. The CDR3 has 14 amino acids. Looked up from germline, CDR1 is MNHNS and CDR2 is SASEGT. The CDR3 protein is CASDFVGDTDTQYF. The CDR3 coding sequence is TGTGCCAGCGATTTTGTGGGGGACACAGATACGCAGTATTTT.